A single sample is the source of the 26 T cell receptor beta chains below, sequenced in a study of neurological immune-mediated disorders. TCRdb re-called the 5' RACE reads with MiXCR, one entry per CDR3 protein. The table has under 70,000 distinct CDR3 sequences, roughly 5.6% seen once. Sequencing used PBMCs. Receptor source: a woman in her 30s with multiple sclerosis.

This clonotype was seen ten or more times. The chain's CDR3 is CASSPQIRQQETQYF. In nucleotides, the CDR3 is TGTGCCAGCAGCCCCCAGATCCGTCAACAAGAGACCCAGTACTTC. The chain uses TRBV3-1 and TRBJ2-5, with no clear D. Deletions cut 4 bases from V and 2 bases from J, with 14 bases between. The CDR3 spans 15 residues. Per the germline V gene, CDR1 is LGHDT and CDR2 is YNNKEL (reference sequence).

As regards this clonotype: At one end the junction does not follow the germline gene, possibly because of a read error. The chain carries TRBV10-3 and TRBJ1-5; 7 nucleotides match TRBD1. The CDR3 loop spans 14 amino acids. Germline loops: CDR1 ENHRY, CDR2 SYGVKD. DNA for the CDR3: TGTGCCACGCGGGGGACAGCCGGGAATCAGCCCCAGAATTTT. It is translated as CATRGTAGNQPQNF.

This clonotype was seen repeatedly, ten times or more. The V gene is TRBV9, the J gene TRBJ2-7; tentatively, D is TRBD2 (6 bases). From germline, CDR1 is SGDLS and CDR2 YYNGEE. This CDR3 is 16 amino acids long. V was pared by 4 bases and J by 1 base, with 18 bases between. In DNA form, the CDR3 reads TGTGCCAGCAGCAGTCCCCGTGGCGGGGCATCCTACGAGCAGTACTTC. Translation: CASSSPRGGASYEQYF.

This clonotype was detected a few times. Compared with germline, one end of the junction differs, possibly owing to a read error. The CDR3 sequence: CSARDRANQPQNF. The CDR3 region has the DNA TGCAGTGCTAGAGACAGGGCGAATCAGCCCCAGAATTTT. The gene calls are TRBV20-1 and TRBJ1-5; tentatively, D is TRBD1 (5 bases). CDR1 is DFQATT and CDR2 is SNEGSKA in the germline V gene (reference sequence). The CDR3 is 13 amino acids.

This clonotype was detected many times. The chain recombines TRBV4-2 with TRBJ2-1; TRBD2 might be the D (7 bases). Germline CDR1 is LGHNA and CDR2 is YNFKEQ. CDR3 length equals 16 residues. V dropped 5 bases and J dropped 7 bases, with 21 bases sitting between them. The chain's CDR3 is CASSSLGAGVGNEQFF. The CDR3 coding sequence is TGTGCCAGCAGCTCATTGGGGGCGGGGGTAGGGAATGAGCAGTTCTTC.

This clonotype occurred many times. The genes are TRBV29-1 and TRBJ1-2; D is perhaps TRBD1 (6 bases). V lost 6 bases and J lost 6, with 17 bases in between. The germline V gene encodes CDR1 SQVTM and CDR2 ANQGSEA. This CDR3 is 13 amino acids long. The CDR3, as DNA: TGCAGCGTGGCCGAGGGGGTCAGGGATGGCTACACCTTC. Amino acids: CSVAEGVRDGYTF.

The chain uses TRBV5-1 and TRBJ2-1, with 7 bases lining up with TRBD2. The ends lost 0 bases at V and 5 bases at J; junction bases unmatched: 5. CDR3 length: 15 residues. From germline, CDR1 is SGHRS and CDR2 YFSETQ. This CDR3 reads CASSLEAGLNNEQFF. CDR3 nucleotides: TGCGCCAGCAGCTTGGAAGCGGGACTGAACAATGAGCAGTTCTTC. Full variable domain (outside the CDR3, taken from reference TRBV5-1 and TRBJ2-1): KAGVTQTPRYLIKTRGQQVTLSCSPISGHRSVSWYQQTPGQGLQFLFEYFSETQRNKGNFPGRFSGRQFSNSRSEMNVSTLELGDSALYLCASSLEAGLNNEQFFGPGTRLTVL.

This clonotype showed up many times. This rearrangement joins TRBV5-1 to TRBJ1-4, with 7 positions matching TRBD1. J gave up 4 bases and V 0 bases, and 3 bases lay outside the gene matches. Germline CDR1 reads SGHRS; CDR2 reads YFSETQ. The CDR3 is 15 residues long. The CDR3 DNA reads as TGCGCCAGCAGCTTGGGACAGGGTCGTAATGAAAAACTGTTTTTT. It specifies CASSLGQGRNEKLFF.

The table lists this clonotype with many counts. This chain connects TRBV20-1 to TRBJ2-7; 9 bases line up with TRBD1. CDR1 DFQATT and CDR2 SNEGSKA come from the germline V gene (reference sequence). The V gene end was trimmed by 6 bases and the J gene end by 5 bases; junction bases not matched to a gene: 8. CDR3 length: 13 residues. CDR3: CSAPGQGGDEQYF. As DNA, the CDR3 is TGCAGTGCCCCGGGACAGGGAGGTGACGAGCAGTACTTC.

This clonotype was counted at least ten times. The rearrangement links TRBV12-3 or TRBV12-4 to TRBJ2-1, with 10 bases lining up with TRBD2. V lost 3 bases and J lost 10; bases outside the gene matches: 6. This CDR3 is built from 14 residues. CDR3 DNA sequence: TGTGCCAGCAGTTTGAGCGGGGGGGCCAGGGAGCAGTTCTTC. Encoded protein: CASSLSGGAREQFF.

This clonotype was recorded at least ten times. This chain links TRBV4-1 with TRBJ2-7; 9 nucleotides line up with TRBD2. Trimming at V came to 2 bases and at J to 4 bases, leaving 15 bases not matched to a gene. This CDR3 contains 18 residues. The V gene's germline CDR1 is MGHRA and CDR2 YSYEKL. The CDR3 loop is CASSQFLRAVAGEYEQYF. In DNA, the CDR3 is TGCGCCAGCAGCCAATTTCTCAGGGCGGTAGCGGGGGAGTACGAGCAGTACTTC.

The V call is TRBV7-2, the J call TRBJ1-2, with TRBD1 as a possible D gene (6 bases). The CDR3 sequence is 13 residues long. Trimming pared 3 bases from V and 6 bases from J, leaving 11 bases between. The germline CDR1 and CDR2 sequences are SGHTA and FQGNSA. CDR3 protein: CASSFGQFNGYTF. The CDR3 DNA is TGTGCCAGCAGCTTTGGACAGTTTAATGGCTACACCTTC.

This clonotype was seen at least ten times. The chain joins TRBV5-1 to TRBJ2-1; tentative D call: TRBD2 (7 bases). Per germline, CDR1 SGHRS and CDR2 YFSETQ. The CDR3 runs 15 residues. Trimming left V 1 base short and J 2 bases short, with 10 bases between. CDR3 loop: CASSLTGGPYNEQFF. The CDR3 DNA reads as TGCGCCAGCAGCTTGACCGGGGGGCCCTACAATGAGCAGTTCTTC.

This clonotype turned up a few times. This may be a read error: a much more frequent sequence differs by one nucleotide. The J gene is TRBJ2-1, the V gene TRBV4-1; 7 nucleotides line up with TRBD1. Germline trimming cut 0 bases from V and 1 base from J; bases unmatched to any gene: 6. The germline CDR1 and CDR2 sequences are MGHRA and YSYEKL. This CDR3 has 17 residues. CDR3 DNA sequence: TGCGCCAGCAGCCAAGATATGACAGGGAGATCCTACAATGAGCAGTTCTTC. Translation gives CASSQDMTGRSYNEQFF.

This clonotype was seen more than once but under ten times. The CDR3 protein is CSARKGGGYEKLFF. The CDR3 bases are TGCAGTGCTAGAAAGGGAGGGGGCTATGAAAAACTGTTTTTT. The V gene is TRBV20-1, the J gene TRBJ1-4; 7 bases agree with TRBD1. The CDR3 loop spans 14 amino acids. V shed 2 bases, J shed 6 bases, and the junction held 6 bases outside the gene matches. The germline gives CDR1 DFQATT, CDR2 SNEGSKA (reference sequence).

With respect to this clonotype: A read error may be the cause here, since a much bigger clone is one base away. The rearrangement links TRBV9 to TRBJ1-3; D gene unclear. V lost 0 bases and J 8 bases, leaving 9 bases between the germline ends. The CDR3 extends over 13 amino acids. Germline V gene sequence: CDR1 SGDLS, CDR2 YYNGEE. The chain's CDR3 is CASSVERDDTIYF. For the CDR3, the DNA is TGTGCCAGCAGCGTAGAAAGGGATGACACCATATATTTT.

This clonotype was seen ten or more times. The CDR3 is CASSPQRGGLNIQYF. CDR3 sequence (DNA): TGTGCCAGCAGCCCACAGCGGGGGGGCCTAAACATTCAGTACTTC. The chain uses TRBV12-3 or TRBV12-4 and TRBJ2-4; 10 positions match TRBD2. This CDR3 spans 15 amino acids. The V segment lost 6 bases and the J segment 6 bases; nucleotides outside the gene matches: 8.

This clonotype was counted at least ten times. In DNA form, the CDR3 reads TGTGCCAGCATCCAGACCCAGGGAGGTCGCTATGGCTACACCTTC. This codes for CASIQTQGGRYGYTF. The V gene is TRBV5-6, the J gene TRBJ1-2, with a tentative D call TRBD1 (5 bases). The CDR3 covers 15 residues. Germline CDR1 reads SGHDT; CDR2 reads YYEEEE. V was cut by 6 bases and J by 4 bases, with 19 bases left in between.

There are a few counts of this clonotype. CDR3 sequence: CASSPRRNPTEAFF. Here the CDR3 DNA reads TGTGCCAGCTCACCGAGGAGGAATCCCACTGAAGCTTTCTTT. The rearrangement links TRBV18 to TRBJ1-1; D is unclear. V shed 3 bases and J shed 4 bases, with 12 bases lying between them. This CDR3 comprises 14 residues. CDR1 KGHSH and CDR2 LQKENI come from the germline V gene. Drawing the rest from reference TRBV18 and TRBJ1-1, the complete variable domain is NAGVMQNPRHLVRRRGQEARLRCSPMKGHSHVYWYRQLPEEGLKFMVYLQKENIIDESGMPKERFSAEFPKEGPSILRIQQVVRGDSAAYFCASSPRRNPTEAFFGQGTRLTVV.

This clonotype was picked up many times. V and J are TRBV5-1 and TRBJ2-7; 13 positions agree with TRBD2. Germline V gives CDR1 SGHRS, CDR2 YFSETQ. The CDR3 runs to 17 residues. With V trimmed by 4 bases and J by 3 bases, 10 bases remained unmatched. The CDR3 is CASSPPGLAGSIYEQYF. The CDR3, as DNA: TGCGCCAGCAGCCCCCCGGGACTAGCGGGATCCATCTACGAGCAGTACTTC. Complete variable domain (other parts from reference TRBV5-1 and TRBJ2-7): KAGVTQTPRYLIKTRGQQVTLSCSPISGHRSVSWYQQTPGQGLQFLFEYFSETQRNKGNFPGRFSGRQFSNSRSEMNVSTLELGDSALYLCASSPPGLAGSIYEQYFGPGTRLTVT.

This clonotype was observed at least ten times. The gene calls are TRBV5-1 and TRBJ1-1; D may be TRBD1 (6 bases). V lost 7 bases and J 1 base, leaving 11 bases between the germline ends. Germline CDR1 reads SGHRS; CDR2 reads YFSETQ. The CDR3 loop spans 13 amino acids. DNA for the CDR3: TGCGCCAGCGATTTACAGGGGAACACTGAAGCTTTCTTT. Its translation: CASDLQGNTEAFF. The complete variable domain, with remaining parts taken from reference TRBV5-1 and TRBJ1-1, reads KAGVTQTPRYLIKTRGQQVTLSCSPISGHRSVSWYQQTPGQGLQFLFEYFSETQRNKGNFPGRFSGRQFSNSRSEMNVSTLELGDSALYLCASDLQGNTEAFFGQGTRLTVV.

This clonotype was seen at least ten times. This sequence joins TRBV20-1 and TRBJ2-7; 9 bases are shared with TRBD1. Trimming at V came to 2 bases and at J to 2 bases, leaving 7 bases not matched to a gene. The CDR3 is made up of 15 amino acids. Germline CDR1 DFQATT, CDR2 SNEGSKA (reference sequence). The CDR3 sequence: CSARPTGQGPYEQYF. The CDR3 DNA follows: TGCAGTGCTAGACCCACGGGACAGGGCCCCTACGAGCAGTACTTC.

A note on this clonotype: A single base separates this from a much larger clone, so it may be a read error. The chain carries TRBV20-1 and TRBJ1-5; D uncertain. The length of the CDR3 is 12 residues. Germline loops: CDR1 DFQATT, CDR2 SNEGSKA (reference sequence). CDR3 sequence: CSAGRLSQPQNF. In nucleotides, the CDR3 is TGCAGTGCTGGACGGCTATCTCAGCCCCAGAATTTT.

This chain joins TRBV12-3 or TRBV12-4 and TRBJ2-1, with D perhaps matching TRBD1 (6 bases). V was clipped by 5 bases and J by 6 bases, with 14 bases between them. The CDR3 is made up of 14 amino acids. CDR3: CASSMTGRSNEQFF. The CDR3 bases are TGTGCCAGCAGTATGACAGGTCGGTCCAATGAGCAGTTCTTC.

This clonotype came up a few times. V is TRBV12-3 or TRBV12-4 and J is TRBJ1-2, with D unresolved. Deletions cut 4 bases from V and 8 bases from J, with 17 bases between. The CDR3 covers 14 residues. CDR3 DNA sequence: TGTGCCAGCAGTTATAGACCGAGAGGCGCCGGCTACACCTTC. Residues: CASSYRPRGAGYTF.

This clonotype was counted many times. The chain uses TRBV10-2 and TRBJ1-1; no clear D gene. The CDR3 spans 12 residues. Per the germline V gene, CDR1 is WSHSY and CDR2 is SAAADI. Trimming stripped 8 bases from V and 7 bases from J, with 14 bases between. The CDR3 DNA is TGCGCCAGCGTGGGGATGAGGGATGAAGCTTTCTTT. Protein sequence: CASVGMRDEAFF.